This T cell receptor beta chain comes out of a study of CD8+ T cells in alopecia areata listed by TCRdb under 2018. Regarding the study in general: The treated patients took part in an open-label pilot trial in which moderate-to-severe alopecia areata was treated with oral tofacitinib at 5 to 10 mg twice daily. The study used high-throughput TCRbeta sequencing to examine T cell clonal expansion in alopecia areata, in both the C3H/HeJ mouse model and human patients. Disease severity in treated patients was measured with the SALT score, which quantifies the percentage of affected scalp surface area. RNA was obtained with the PAXgene miRNA kit for fixed scalp, the miRNeasy kit for PBMCs, and the RNeasy kit for mouse skin. TCRbeta CDR3 regions were amplified by immunoSEQ multiplex PCR with 35 Vbeta forward and 13 Jbeta reverse primers. Tofacitinib was given for 6 to 18 months, followed by 6 months of follow-up off drug to assess delayed response and recurrence. Scalp tissue and sorted CD4+ and CD8+ peripheral blood T cells from patchy and totalis/universalis alopecia areata patients and from healthy controls were covered by human TCRbeta sequencing. Scalp clonality was compared among normal scalp (n=4), patchy alopecia areata scalp (n=8), and alopecia totalis/universalis scalp (n=8). Biopsies were taken from tofacitinib-treated patients at baseline and at 4 and 24 weeks of treatment, and a later scalp biopsy was taken in several of the tofacitinib-treated patients. Overall study results and their limits: With tofacitinib, both scalp clonality and the number of expanded CD8+ clones among the top 100 scalp clones went down significantly. Resident alphabeta T cells in normal human skin are also sequenced, complicating scalp TCR repertoire analysis, unlike mouse skin dominated by gammadelta T cells. Shared TCR sequences between patients were less evident than in mice, which may be partly attributable to HLA diversity in the patient population. Because the treated cohort was small and had just a single nonresponder, larger studies are needed to establish links between baseline CD8+ expansion and response. Higher clonality and more expanded CD8+ clones were observed in lesional scalp than in normal scalp, particularly in alopecia totalis/universalis, a finding suggestive of antigenic drive. During tofacitinib treatment, many expanded lesional clones stuck around in both scalp and blood, and this persistence may partly explain why relapse happens after treatment is stopped.

This clone was seen just once. It has no known antigen specificity. Base qualities were left out, and no much larger clone turns up one base away. Libraries were prepared through the immunoSEQ multiplex PCR assay. RNA was extracted from all samples and reverse transcribed into cDNA, which served as template for TCR sequencing. SuperScript III was used for first-strand cDNA synthesis, primed with a 2:1 mix of oligo-dT and random hexamers. A synthetic immune receptor repertoire was used to measure amplification bias, and any remaining bias was corrected computationally. The paper's data handling went like this. Raw reads were preprocessed to remove errors, and CDR3 was defined according to IMGT conventions as the region from the conserved cysteine to phenylalanine. Clonality was computed by normalizing Shannon entropy by log2 of the number of productive unique TCRs and subtracting the result from 1. Whether each scalp clone was CD4 or CD8 was inferred by checking scalp TCRbeta sequences against the CD4 and CD8 repertoires from sorted blood. TCRdb retrieved this table from immuneACCESS and kept in-frame rearrangements only. Not all clones are present; in checked studies, unresolved V genes account for under half, and no reason is known for the remainder. The DNA was the basis for D and trimming; V, J and clone size are from that table. Across this sample there are 210,000 or so clones, with more than 60% seen only once. The ten largest clones take up around 1.2% of the sample.

Interpreted using the paper, the treatment or condition label stands for: oral pan-JAK inhibitor, 5-10 mg twice daily. From alopecia areata patients, peripheral blood was collected along with lesional scalp punch biopsies. PBMCs were isolated by density centrifugation and stained for CD3, CD4 and CD8, and CD4+ and CD8+ T cells were sorted on a FACSAria. The germline V end is reduced by 5 bases and the J end by 0 bases; junction bases left unmatched: 6. Based on the germline V gene (reference sequence), the CDR1 and CDR2 sequences are SEHNR and FQNEAQ. Inclusive of the bounding cysteine and phenylalanine, the CDR3 is 15 residues long. Only the CDR3 DNA stays, 45 bases, in frame from base 1.

Sequencing used CD4+ T cells sorted from blood, obtained at approximately week 44, from a patient treated with tofacitinib. The TCR was taken from a human donor with alopecia areata. Recombination joined TRBV7-9 with TRBJ1-1; 7 bases in between match TRBD1. The nucleotides read TGTGCCAGCAGCCCATCCGGGACAGTGAACACTGAAGCTTTCTTT. Its product reads: CASSPSGTVNTEAFF. When the CDR3 is completed using the reference TRBV7-9 and TRBJ1-1 genes on either side, the full variable domain is DTGVSQNPRHKITKRGQNVTFRCDPISEHNRLYWYRQTLGQGPEFLTYFQNEAQLEKSRLLSDRFSAERPKGSFSTLEIQRTEQGDSAMYLCASSPSGTVNTEAFFGQGTRLTVV.